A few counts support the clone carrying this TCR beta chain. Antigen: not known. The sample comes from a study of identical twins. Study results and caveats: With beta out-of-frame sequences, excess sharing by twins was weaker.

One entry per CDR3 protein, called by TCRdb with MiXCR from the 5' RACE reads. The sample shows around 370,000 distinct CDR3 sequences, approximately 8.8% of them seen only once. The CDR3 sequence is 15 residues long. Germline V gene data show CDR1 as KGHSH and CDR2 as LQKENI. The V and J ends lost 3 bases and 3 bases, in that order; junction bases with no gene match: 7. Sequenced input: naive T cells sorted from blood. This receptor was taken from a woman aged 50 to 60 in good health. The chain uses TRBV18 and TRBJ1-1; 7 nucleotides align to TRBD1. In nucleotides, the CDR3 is TGTGCCAGCTCACCTTCGACAGGGAGGGACACTGAAGCTTTCTTT. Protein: CASSPSTGRDTEAFF.